This T cell receptor beta chain was captured in a study of cytomegalovirus exposure and HLA in healthy donors. This CDR3 is 16 amino acids long. Trimming removed 7 bases from V and 5 bases from J; junction bases left unmatched: 9. The germline CDR1 and CDR2 sequences are SNHLY and FYNNEI. The PCR made use of 60 Vbeta and 13 Jbeta primers. Some clones are missing from TCRdb's copy, which holds only in-frame ones; the method was immunoSEQ multiplex PCR. The data show roughly 200,000 clones, 75% to 85% seen once. Sequenced input: PBMCs. This TCR was sampled from a woman aged 60-70 years in good health and CMV-seropositive. The V and J genes are TRBV2 and TRBJ2-5; 14 bases agree with TRBD2. As DNA, the CDR3 is TGTGCCAGCACTCTGACTAGCGGGGGGGCCGGGGAGACCCAGTACTTC. Translating gives CASTLTSGGAGETQYF.